The clone carrying this T cell receptor beta chain was observed a single time. Its antigen is still unknown. The CDR3 runs 17 residues. V lost 5 bases and J lost 0; bases outside the gene matches: 5. Germline V CDR1 and CDR2: SGHAT, FQNNGV. Sample time point: persistent/refractory GD, antithyroid drugs over 5 years with positive TRAb. There was RNA extracted from PBMCs, and the TCR library was made from it. An endocrinology department in Xi'an, China, supplied the patients. The data originate from a study of regulatory T cells in long-lasting Graves disease. Findings and caveats of the study: There were preferences for TRBV28, TRBJ1-2 and TRBJ2-5 in persistent disease. With approximately 2,500 shared public clonotypes, persistent patients exceeded new patients, who shared about a thousand.

HTBI primers from iRepertoire and Arm-PCR of CDR3 regions yielded the TCR beta libraries. Per the study methods: Throughout the samples, researchers identified 60 to 70 TRBV and approximately 15 TRBJ segments. TCRdb itself ran the multiplex PCR reads through MiXCR, one entry per CDR3 protein. TCRdb, not the authors, supplied the V and J calls. The repertoire holds approximately 690,000 distinct CDR3 sequences, approximately 31% seen once, with around 42% in the top ten. The source is a female donor with Graves disease. The chain couples TRBV11-2 to TRBJ2-1; 12 bases agree with TRBD2. Sequences were derived from peripheral blood mononuclear cells (PBMCs), sampled when the disease was refractory, from a patient treated with antithyroid drugs. CDR3 in DNA: TGTGCCAGCAGCCCGCGGACTAGCGGGGCCTCCTACAATGAGCAGTTCTTC. Amino acids: CASSPRTSGASYNEQFF. Full variable domain (missing parts from reference TRBV11-2 and TRBJ2-1): EAGVAQSPRYKIIEKRQSVAFWCNPISGHATLYWYQQILGQGPKLLIQFQNNGVVDDSQLPKDRFSAERLKGVDSTLKIQPAKLEDSAVYLCASSPRTSGASYNEQFFGPGTRLTVL.